This T cell receptor beta chain was captured in a study of blood T cell repertoires in COVID-19. Study at large: Acute-phase and convalescent COVID-19 samples originated in the United States, Italy and Spain. From T cells, B-cell-depleted T cells, or PBMCs came the material, which was cDNA or gDNA.

Original handling: Reference gene primer amplification gave nucleated cell count estimates. The method was immunoSEQ multiplex PCR; TCRdb's version includes in-frame clones alone and lacks a portion of them. V and J calls and clone size are copied from that table; D and trimming were computed from the DNA. The sample comprises roughly 150,000 clones, just under 85% of which are singletons, and approximately 2.6% rests with the top ten. Followed longitudinally, the Seattle patients had been enrolled during active infection. The CDR3 is 14 residues long. Trimming at V came to 5 bases and at J to 8 bases, leaving 8 bases not matched to a gene. Germline V gene data show CDR1 as GTSNPN and CDR2 as SVGIG (reference sequence).

The receptor comes from a woman older than 75 with COVID-19, enrolled during active disease. Sequencing was carried out using peripheral blood. The chain joins TRBV30 to TRBJ1-4, with 10 bases that match TRBD1. The CDR3 loop is CAWATGTGEEKLFF. The CDR3 nucleotides read TGTGCCTGGGCAACCGGGACAGGGGAAGAAAAACTGTTTTTT.